Listed below are T cell receptor beta chains from one sample, sequenced in a study of tumor-infiltrating lymphocytes in primary liver carcinoma. TCRdb reprocessed the multiplex PCR reads with MiXCR, giving one entry per CDR3 protein. Here the sample spans about 350,000 distinct CDR3 sequences, less than 75% being singletons. The source material was peripheral blood. Source of these receptors: a man aged 35-49 years with primary liver carcinoma and hepatitis B virus infection. CDR3s include the opening cysteine and the closing phenylalanine or tryptophan. The order of the fields is clone size, V gene, D gene, J gene, CDR3 DNA, CDR3 protein. A D gene is named only where the DNA matches it firmly. Size is omitted from some rows. Given values are once, few, many or a class for expanded clones.

few	TRBV28	.	TRBJ2-7	TGTGCCAGCAGTTTGGGAGAGCCCTACGAGCAGTACTTC	CASSLGEPYEQYF
few	TRBV7-9	.	TRBJ2-7	TGTGCCAGCAGCTTAGGGACGGCTACCCACGAGCAGTACTTC	CASSLGTATHEQYF
.	TRBV19	.	TRBJ2-3	TGTGCCAGTAGTAAAGTGGGAGCCCGCACAGATACGCAGTATTTT	CASSKVGARTDTQYF
many	TRBV6-1	.	TRBJ2-1	TGTGCCAGCAGTGATGTAGGGAGCTCCTACAATGAGCAGTTCTTC	CASSDVGSSYNEQFF
.	TRBV24-1	.	TRBJ2-1	TGTGCCACCAGTCCAGCCGATTTTGGTGAGCAGTTCTTC	CATSPADFGEQFF
.	TRBV5-4	TRBD1	TRBJ1-1	TGTGCCAGCGGCTGGGGAGGACAGGGTGGTGCTTTCTTT	CASGWGGQGGAFF
many	TRBV29-1	.	TRBJ2-5	TGCAGCGTTGATTGGTCCCCCCAGTACTTC	CSVDWSPQYF
.	TRBV13	.	TRBJ1-2	TGTGCCGGTAGCTTTGGAACAGGGATCTTTGGCTACACCTTC	CAGSFGTGIFGYTF
.	TRBV24-1	.	TRBJ2-1	TGTGCCACCAGTGATTCGGCAGACACCCAATACGATGAGCAGTTCTTC	CATSDSADTQYDEQFF
.	TRBV14	.	TRBJ2-3	TGTGCCAGCAGCCAATGGAGTGAAGATACGAAGTATTTT	CASSQWSEDTKYF
.	TRBV11-2	.	TRBJ2-7	TGCGCCTGCAGCTTAACAAGGATCGTCTACGAGCAGTACTTC	CACSLTRIVYEQYF
.	TRBV28	.	TRBJ2-4	TGTGCCAGCAGTTTGTGGGGGGACGATAAAAACATTCAGTACTTC	CASSLWGDDKNIQYF
.	TRBV6-2/TRBV6-3	.	TRBJ1-5	TGTGCCAGCAGTCGGGACATCGGTAATCAGCCCCAGCATTTT	CASSRDIGNQPQHF
many	TRBV7-9	.	TRBJ2-1	TGTGCCAGCAGCTTAGTAGGACAAGGGCAGTTCTTC	CASSLVGQGQFF
once	TRBV29-1	TRBD2	TRBJ2-1	TGCAGCGTTGTCTGGATAGCGGGGTACAATGAGCAGTTCTTC	CSVVWIAGYNEQFF
.	TRBV6-5	.	TRBJ2-2	TGTGCCAGCATGTCTCAGATTGTGAACACCGGGGAGCTGCTTTTT	CASMSQIVNTGELLF
.	TRBV6-5	TRBD2	TRBJ2-1	TGTGCCAGCAGTTACCGGATACTAGCGCCCTGCAATGAGCAGTTCTTC	CASSYRILAPCNEQFF
many	TRBV5-6	.	TRBJ2-1	TGTGCCAGCAGCTTGGTCCACTACAATGAGCAGTTCTTC	CASSLVHYNEQFF
few	TRBV7-9	.	TRBJ2-2	TGTGCCAGCAGCTTAGCCACCGGGGAGATCGGGGAGCTGTTTTTT	CASSLATGEIGELFF
many	TRBV11-2	.	TRBJ2-3	TGTGCCAGCAGCTTAGACGGCTATACCACAGATACGCAGTATTTT	CASSLDGYTTDTQYF
.	TRBV5-6	.	TRBJ2-5	TGTGCCAGCAGCTTGGACGTCCCCTGGGTCCGGGAGACCCAGTACTTC	CASSLDVPWVRETQYF
few	TRBV6-2/TRBV6-3	.	TRBJ2-2	TGTGCCAACAGTTACTCGGTTCGGCCTAGCAAAAACCCCGGGGAGCTGTTTTTT	CANSYSVRPSKNPGELFF
few	TRBV7-9	TRBD1	TRBJ1-1	TGTGCCAGTAGCCCGACAGGGGCCACTGAAACTTTCTTT	CASSPTGATETFF
many	TRBV28	.	TRBJ2-1	TGTGCCAGCAGTTTAGTCAATGAGCAGTTCTTC	CASSLVNEQFF
.	TRBV5-6	.	TRBJ1-5	TGTGCCAGCAGCCGAGGTGGGGACACTTCCAATCAGCCCCAGCATTTT	CASSRGGDTSNQPQHF
.	TRBV5-4	.	TRBJ2-5	TGTGCCAGCAGCTTAGAAAGGAAAGAGACCCAGTACTTC	CASSLERKETQYF
.	TRBV5-5	TRBD2	TRBJ2-1	TGTGCCAGCAGCTTGCATGGCGGGAGAGGTTACAATGAGCAGTTCTTC	CASSLHGGRGYNEQFF
many	TRBV5-4	.	TRBJ2-5	TGTGCCAGCAGCTCTAAGAATGGGCAGGAGACCCAGTACTTC	CASSSKNGQETQYF
.	TRBV7-9	.	TRBJ1-1	TGTGCCAGCAGTCCGATAGGTGATACTGAAGCTTTCTTT	CASSPIGDTEAFF